This T cell receptor beta chain was profiled in a study of T cell responses to AZD1222 COVID-19 vaccine. General observations from the study: Most donors were white British and more were female, and clonal diversity was possibly underestimated. Spike-wide vaccine-associated CD4 TCRs dominated at 160-218 and 743-854. No repertoire was sampled before or during the peak T cell response, only after it.

Profiling relied on immunoSEQ multiplex PCR, and the TCRdb table lists in-frame clones only, not all of them. The sample yields some 80,000 clones, about nine tenths seen once. This clone has only a few counts. No antigen is known for it. The germline CDR1 and CDR2 sequences are SNHLY and FYNNEI. V lost 2 bases to trimming and J lost 4 bases; unmatched junction nucleotides: 5. CDR3 length: 15 amino acids. Sequenced here: peripheral blood, sampled 28 days after the second AZD1222 dose. This chain connects TRBV2 to TRBJ1-1; 9 bases fit TRBD1. The sequence was obtained from an adult who received the AZD1222 COVID-19 vaccine. DNA of the CDR3: TGTGCCAGCAGTGAAAGGGGACAGGGAGGCACTGAAGCTTTCTTT. It translates to CASSERGQGGTEAFF.